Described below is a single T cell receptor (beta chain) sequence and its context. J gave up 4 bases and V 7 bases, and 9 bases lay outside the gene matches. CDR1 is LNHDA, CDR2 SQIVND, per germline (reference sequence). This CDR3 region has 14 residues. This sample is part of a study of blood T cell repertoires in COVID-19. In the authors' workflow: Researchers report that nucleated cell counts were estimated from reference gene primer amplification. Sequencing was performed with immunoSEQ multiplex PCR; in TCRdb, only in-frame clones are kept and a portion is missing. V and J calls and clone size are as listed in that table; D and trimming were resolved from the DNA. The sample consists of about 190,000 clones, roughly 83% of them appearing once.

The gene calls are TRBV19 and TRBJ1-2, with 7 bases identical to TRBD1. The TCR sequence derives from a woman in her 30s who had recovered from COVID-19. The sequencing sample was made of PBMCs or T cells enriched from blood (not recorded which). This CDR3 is CASKTGQAVYGYTF. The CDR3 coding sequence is TGTGCCAGTAAGACCGGACAGGCGGTCTATGGCTACACCTTC.